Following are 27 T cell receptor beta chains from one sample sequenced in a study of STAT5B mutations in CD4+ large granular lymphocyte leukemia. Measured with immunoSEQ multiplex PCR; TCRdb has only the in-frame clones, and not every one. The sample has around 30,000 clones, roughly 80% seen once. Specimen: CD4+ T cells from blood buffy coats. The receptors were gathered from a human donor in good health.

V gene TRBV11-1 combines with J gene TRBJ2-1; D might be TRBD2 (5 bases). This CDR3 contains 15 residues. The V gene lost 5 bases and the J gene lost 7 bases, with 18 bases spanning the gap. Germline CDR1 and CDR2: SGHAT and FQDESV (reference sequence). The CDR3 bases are TGTGCCAGCAGCCGGTTGGTAGCGAGGAGGAATGAGCAGTTCTTC. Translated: CASSRLVARRNEQFF.

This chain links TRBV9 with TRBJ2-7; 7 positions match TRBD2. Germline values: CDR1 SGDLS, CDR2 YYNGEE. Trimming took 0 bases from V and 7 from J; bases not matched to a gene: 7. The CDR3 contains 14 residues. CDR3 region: CASSVAPERGEQYF. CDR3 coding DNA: TGTGCCAGCAGCGTAGCCCCCGAGCGGGGTGAGCAGTACTTC.

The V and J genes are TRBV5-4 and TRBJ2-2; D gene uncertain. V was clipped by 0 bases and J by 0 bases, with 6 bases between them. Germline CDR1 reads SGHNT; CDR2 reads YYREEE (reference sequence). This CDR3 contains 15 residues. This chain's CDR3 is CASSLAQANTGELFF. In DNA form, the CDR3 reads TGTGCCAGCAGCTTGGCTCAGGCGAACACCGGGGAGCTGTTTTTT.

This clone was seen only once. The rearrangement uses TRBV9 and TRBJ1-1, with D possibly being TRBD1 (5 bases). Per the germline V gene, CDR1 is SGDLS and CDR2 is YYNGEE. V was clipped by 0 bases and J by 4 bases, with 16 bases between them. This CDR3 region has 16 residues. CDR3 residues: CASSVVGPGFTTEAFF. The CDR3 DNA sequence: TGTGCCAGCAGCGTAGTAGGCCCAGGGTTTACCACTGAAGCTTTCTTT.

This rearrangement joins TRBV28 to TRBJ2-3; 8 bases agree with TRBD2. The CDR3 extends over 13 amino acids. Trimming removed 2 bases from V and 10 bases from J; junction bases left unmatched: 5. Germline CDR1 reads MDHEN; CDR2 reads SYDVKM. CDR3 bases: TGTGCCAGCAGTTTAGGGCGGGAGGTCCCGCAGTATTTT. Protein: CASSLGREVPQYF.

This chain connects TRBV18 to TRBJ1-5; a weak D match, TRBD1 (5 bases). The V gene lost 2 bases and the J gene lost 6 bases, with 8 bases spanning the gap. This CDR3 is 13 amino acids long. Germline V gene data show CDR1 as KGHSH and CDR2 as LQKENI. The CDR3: CASSPVGGQPQHF. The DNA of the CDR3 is TGTGCCAGCTCACCAGTGGGGGGTCAGCCCCAGCATTTT.

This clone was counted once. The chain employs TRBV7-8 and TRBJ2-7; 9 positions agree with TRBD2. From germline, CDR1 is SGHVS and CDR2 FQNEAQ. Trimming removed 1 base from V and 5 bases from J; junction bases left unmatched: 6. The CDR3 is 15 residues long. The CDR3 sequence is CASSLGTSGWNEQYF. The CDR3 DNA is TGTGCCAGCAGCTTAGGCACTAGCGGGTGGAACGAGCAGTACTTC.

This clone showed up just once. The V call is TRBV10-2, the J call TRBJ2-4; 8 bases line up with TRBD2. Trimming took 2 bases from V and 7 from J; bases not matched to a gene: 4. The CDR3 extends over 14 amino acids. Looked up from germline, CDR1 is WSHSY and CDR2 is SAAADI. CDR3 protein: CASSEAGGGNIQYF. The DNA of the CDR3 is TGCGCCAGCAGTGAGGCGGGAGGAGGGAACATTCAGTACTTC.

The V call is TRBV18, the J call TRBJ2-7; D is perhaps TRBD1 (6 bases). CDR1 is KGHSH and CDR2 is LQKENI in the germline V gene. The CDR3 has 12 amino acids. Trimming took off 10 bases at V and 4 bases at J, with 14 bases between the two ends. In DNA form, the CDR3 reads TGTGCCACCGCGACAGGACCGTACGAGCAGTACTTC. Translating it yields CATATGPYEQYF.

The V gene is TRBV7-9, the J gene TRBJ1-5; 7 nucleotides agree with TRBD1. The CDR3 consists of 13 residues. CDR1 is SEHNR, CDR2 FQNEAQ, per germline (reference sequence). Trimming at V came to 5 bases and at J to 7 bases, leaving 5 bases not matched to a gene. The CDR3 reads CASSQAGGQPQHF. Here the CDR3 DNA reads TGTGCCAGCAGCCAGGCAGGGGGACAGCCCCAGCATTTT.

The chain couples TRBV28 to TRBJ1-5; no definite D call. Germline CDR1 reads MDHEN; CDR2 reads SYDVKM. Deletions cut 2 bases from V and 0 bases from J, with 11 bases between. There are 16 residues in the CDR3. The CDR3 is CASSLEHGPSNQPQHF. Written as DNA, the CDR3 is TGTGCCAGCAGTTTAGAGCACGGACCTAGCAATCAGCCCCAGCATTTT.

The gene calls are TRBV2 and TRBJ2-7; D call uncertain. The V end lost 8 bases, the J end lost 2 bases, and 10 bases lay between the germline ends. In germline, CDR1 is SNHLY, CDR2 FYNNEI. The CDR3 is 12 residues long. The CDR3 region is CASAGRTYEQYF. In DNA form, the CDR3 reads TGTGCCAGCGCTGGCAGGACCTACGAGCAGTACTTC.

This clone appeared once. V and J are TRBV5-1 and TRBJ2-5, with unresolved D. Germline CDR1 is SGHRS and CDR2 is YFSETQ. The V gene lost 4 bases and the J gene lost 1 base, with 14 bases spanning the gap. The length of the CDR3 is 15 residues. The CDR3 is CASSLRARSQETQYF. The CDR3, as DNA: TGCGCCAGCAGCCTTCGGGCCCGAAGCCAAGAGACCCAGTACTTC.

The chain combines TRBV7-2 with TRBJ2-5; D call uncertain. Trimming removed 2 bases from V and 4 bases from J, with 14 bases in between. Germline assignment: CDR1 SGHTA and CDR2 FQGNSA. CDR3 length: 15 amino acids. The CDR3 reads CASSLQQLNSETQYF. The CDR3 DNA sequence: TGTGCCAGCAGCTTACAACAGCTTAATTCAGAGACCCAGTACTTC. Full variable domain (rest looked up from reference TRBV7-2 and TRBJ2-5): GAGVSQSPSNKVTEKGKDVELRCDPISGHTALYWYRQSLGQGLEFLIYFQGNSAPDKSGLPSDRFSAERTGGSVSTLTIQRTQQEDSAVYLCASSLQQLNSETQYFGPGTRLLVL.

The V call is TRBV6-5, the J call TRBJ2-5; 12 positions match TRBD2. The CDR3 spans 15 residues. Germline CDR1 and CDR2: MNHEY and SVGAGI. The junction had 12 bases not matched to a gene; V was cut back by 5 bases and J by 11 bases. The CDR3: CASSRTSGTRGEQYF. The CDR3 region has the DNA TGTGCCAGCAGTCGGACTAGCGGGACGAGGGGGGAGCAGTACTTC.

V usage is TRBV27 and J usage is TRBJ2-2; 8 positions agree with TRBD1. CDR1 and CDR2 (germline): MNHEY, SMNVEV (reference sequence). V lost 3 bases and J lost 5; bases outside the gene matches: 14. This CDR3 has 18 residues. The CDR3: CASSLQTGDSRWTGELFF. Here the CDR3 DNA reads TGTGCCAGCAGTTTGCAGACAGGGGATAGTCGATGGACCGGGGAGCTGTTTTTT.

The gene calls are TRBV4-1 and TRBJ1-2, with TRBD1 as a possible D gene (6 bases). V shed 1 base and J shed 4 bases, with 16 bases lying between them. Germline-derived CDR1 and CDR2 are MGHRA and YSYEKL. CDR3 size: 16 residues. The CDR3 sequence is CASSQGDRTGSYGYTF. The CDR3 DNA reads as TGCGCCAGCAGCCAAGGTGATCGCACAGGGAGCTATGGCTACACCTTC.

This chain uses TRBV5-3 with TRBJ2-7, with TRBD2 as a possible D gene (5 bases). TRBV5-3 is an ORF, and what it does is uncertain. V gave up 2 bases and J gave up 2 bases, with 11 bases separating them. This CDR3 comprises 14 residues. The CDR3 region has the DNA TGTGCCAGAAGCTTTCCGGGGTCACCCTACGAGCAGTACTTC. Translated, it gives CARSFPGSPYEQYF.

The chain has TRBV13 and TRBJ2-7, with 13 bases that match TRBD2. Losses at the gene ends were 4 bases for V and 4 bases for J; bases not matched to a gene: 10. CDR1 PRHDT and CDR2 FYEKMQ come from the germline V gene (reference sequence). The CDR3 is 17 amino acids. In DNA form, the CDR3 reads TGTGCCAGCAGCTCCACCTGGACTAGCGGGAGCGAATACGAGCAGTACTTC. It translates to CASSSTWTSGSEYEQYF.

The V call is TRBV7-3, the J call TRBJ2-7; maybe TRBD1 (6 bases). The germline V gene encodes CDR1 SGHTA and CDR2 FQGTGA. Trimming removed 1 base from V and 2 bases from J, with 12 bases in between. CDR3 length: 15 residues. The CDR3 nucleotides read TGTGCCAGCAGCTTAAATGGCAGGGGCCCCTACGAGCAGTACTTC. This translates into CASSLNGRGPYEQYF.

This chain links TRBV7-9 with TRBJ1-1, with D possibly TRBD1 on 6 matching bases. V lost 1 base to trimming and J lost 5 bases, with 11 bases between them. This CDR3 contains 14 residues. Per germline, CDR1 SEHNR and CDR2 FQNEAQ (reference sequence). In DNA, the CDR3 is TGTGCCAGCAGCTTAGGGCAGGGGTGGACTGAAGCTTTCTTT. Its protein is CASSLGQGWTEAFF.

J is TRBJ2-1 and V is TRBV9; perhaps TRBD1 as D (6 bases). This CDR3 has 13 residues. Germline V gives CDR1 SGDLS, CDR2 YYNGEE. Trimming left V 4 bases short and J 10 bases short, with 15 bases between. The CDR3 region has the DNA TGTGCCAGCAGCTTCTTAGGGGGAAAGGAGCAGTTCTTC. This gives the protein CASSFLGGKEQFF.

CDR3 in amino acids: CASRGLEHRETQYF. CDR3 nucleotides: TGTGCCAGCAGGGGACTAGAGCATCGAGAGACCCAGTACTTC. The chain links TRBV27 to TRBJ2-5; TRBD2 matches at 8 bases. The CDR3 length is 14 residues. V gave up 6 bases and J gave up 4 bases; unmatched junction bases: 7. Germline V gene lookup returns CDR1 MNHEY and CDR2 SMNVEV (reference sequence).

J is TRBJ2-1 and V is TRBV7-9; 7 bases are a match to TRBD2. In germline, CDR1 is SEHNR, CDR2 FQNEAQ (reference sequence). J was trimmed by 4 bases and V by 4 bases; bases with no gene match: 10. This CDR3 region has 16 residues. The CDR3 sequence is CASSSSGRAGYNEQFF. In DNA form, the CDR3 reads TGTGCCAGCAGCTCGAGTGGGAGGGCCGGTTACAATGAGCAGTTCTTC.

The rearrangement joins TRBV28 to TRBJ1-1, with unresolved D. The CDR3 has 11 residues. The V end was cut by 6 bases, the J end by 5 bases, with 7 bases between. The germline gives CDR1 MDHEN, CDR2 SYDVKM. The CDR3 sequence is CASRTRTEAFF. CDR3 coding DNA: TGTGCCAGCAGGACGAGGACTGAAGCTTTCTTT.

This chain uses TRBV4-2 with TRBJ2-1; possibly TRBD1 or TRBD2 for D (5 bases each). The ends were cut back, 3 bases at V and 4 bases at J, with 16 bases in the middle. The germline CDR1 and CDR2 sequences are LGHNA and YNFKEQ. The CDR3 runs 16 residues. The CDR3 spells CASSHHGAGTYNEQFF. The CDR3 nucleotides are TGTGCCAGCAGCCACCACGGGGCAGGGACGTACAATGAGCAGTTCTTC.

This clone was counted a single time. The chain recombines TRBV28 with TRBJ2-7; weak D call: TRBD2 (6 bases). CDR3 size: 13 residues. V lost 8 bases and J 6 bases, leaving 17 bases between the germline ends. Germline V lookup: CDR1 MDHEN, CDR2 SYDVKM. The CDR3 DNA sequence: TGTGCCAGCTTTTTGGGGGTGGGAGGCGAGCAGTACTTC. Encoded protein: CASFLGVGGEQYF.